Only one count was recorded for the clone carrying this T cell receptor (beta chain). The protocol was immunoSEQ multiplex PCR, while the TCRdb copy is restricted to in-frame clones and leaves out a portion. The table shows 75,000 to 95,000 clones, with approximately 95% occurring only once. The source of the sample is a study of technical replicates of blood from several donors. The CDR3 has 15 amino acids. The germline CDR1 and CDR2 sequences are LNHDA and SQIVND (reference sequence). V lost 6 bases, J lost 9 bases, and 16 bases stayed unmatched. Specimen: T cells isolated from PBMCs. J is TRBJ2-5 and V is TRBV19; 7 bases fit TRBD1. This receptor was taken from a human donor in good health. CDR3 region: CASSLRDSVAESQYF. The DNA for the CDR3 is TGTGCCAGTAGCCTTCGGGACAGCGTGGCGGAATCCCAGTACTTC. Variable domain in full (rest from reference TRBV19 and TRBJ2-5): DGGITQSPKYLFRKEGQNVTLSCEQNLNHDAMYWYRQDPGQGLRLIYYSQIVNDFQKGDIAEGYSVSREKKESFPLTVTSAQKNPTAFYLCASSLRDSVAESQYFGPGTRLLVL.